These 13 T cell receptor beta chains share one sample of origin, sequenced in a study of T cells in women clearing cervical HPV infection. Some clones are missing from TCRdb's copy, which holds only in-frame ones; the method was immunoSEQ multiplex PCR. The data include under 45,000 clones; the top ten clones carry roughly 5.2%. Sequences were obtained from blood buffy coat. Receptors originate from a woman aged 18 to 75 with a cervical HPV16 infection that either progressed to CIN3+ or cleared (not recorded which).

Comments on this clone: The DNA ends 3 residues before the CDR3 does, and the rest of the CDR3 is filled in from the germline J gene. The rearrangement links TRBV20-1 to TRBJ2-1; D uncertain. This CDR3 is 11 amino acids long. V lost 3 bases, J lost 4 bases, and 4 bases lay in between. The germline V gene has CDR1 DFQATT and CDR2 SNEGSKA (reference sequence). CDR3 DNA (partial): TGCAGTGCTAGGACTTACAATGAG. Its protein is CSARTYNE. In full, the CDR3 is CSARTYNEQFF.

As concerns this clone: The CDR3 end is not reached by the read, which stops 3 residues before it; the germline J gene fills it in. The chain recombines TRBV7-2 with TRBJ2-3, with 8 positions matching TRBD1. CDR3 length: 15 residues. Germline V gene lookup returns CDR1 SGHTA and CDR2 FQGNSA. CDR3 protein: CASSPGQGNNQPQYF. The sequenced part of the CDR3 DNA is TGTGCCAGCAGCCCAGGACAGGGTAACAATCAGCCG.

Turning to this clone: The CDR3 end is not reached by the read, which stops 3 residues before it; the germline J gene fills it in. The rearrangement links TRBV5-4 to TRBJ2-7, with 9 bases aligning to TRBD1. Trimming cost V 4 bases and J 5 bases; bases outside gene matches: 10. The CDR3 runs 15 residues. From germline, CDR1 is SGHNT and CDR2 YYREEE (reference sequence). The CDR3 bases that were read are TGTGCCAGCAGCGTACTAGGGACAGGGAGCGACGAG. Protein sequence: CASSVLGTGSDE. The full CDR3 reads CASSVLGTGSDEQYF.

Concerning this clone: The read stops 3 residues short of the end of the CDR3; the missing end is completed from the germline J gene. The rearrangement links TRBV13 to TRBJ2-5; D remains ambiguous. The CDR3 is 12 residues long. From germline, CDR1 is PRHDT and CDR2 FYEKMQ (reference sequence). Trimming shortened V by 5 bases and J by 4 bases, and 8 bases separated the two germline ends. The CDR3 sequence is CASSSRAETQYF. CDR3 bases read: TGTGCCAGCAGCAGTAGGGCAGAGACC. Full variable domain (remainder filled in from reference TRBV13 and TRBJ2-5): AAGVIQSPRHLIKEKRETATLKCYPIPRHDTVYWYQQGPGQDPQFLISFYEKMQSDKGSIPDRFSAQQFSDYHSELNMSSLELGDSALYFCASSSRAETQYFGPGTRLLVL.

In the case of this clone: The CDR3 extends 3 residues past the end of the read, so its final part is completed from the germline J gene. The gene calls are TRBV29-1 and TRBJ2-1, with 8 bases aligning to TRBD1. Germline trimming cut 0 bases from V and 7 bases from J; bases unmatched to any gene: 14. Germline CDR1 reads SQVTM; CDR2 reads ANQGSEA. This CDR3 is 17 amino acids long. CDR3 DNA (partial): TGCAGCGTTGAAGATAGGTTTTCGGGACAGGCAGTAAATGAG. Translated: CSVEDRFSGQAVNE. The entire CDR3 protein reads CSVEDRFSGQAVNEQFF.

With regard to this clone: The read is 3 residues too short to cover the CDR3 end, so that end is filled in from the germline J gene. The chain links TRBV29-1 to TRBJ2-5, with 7 bases that match TRBD2. CDR1 is SQVTM and CDR2 is ANQGSEA in the germline V gene. The CDR3 spans 14 residues. The V segment lost 1 base and the J segment 1 base; nucleotides outside the gene matches: 3. Partial CDR3 DNA: TGCAGCGTTGAAGTGGGACTACCCCAAGAGACC. Protein: CSVEVGLPQET. The full CDR3 protein reads CSVEVGLPQETQYF.

With respect to this clone: The read gets to within 3 residues of the CDR3 end, and the germline J gene fills in the rest. This chain connects TRBV20-1 to TRBJ2-7, with TRBD1 matching 8 bases. From germline, CDR1 is DFQATT and CDR2 SNEGSKA (reference sequence). The CDR3 runs to 15 residues. J lost 0 bases, V lost 6 bases, and 10 bases had no gene match. Partial CDR3 DNA: TGCAGTGCCACCAGTCGGGACAGGAGCTCCTACGAG. As protein: CSATSRDRSSYE. From start to end, the CDR3 is CSATSRDRSSYEQYF.

In the case of this clone: The read falls 3 residues short of the CDR3 end, and the missing part is taken from the germline J gene. The chain couples TRBV6-1 to TRBJ1-5; no clear D. V was trimmed by 1 base and J by 6 bases, leaving 16 bases between them. Germline V lookup: CDR1 MNHNS, CDR2 SASEGT. CDR3 length: 16 residues. CDR3 loop: CASSEDAFPGIQPQHF. Incomplete CDR3 DNA: TGTGCCAGCAGTGAAGATGCCTTCCCGGGGATTCAGCCC.

Concerning this clone: The read stops 3 residues short of the end of the CDR3; the missing end is completed from the germline J gene. J is TRBJ2-3 and V is TRBV7-6, with TRBD1 as a possible D gene (5 bases). The length of the CDR3 is 13 residues. Germline V gene lookup returns CDR1 SGHVS and CDR2 FNYEAQ. CDR3 DNA, as far as it was read: TGTGCCGCCGGGCAGGGTGGCCAAGAGACG. Amino acids: CAAGQGGQET. The full CDR3 protein is CAAGQGGQETQYF. Full variable domain (rest looked up from reference TRBV7-6 and TRBJ2-3): GAGVSQSPRYKVTKRGQDVALRCDPISGHVSLYWYRQALGQGPEFLTYFNYEAQQDKSGLPNDRFSAERPEGSISTLTIQRTEQRDSAMYRCAAGQGGQETQYFGPGTRLTVL.

A remark on this clone: The DNA ends 3 residues before the CDR3 does, and the rest of the CDR3 is filled in from the germline J gene. The genes are TRBV7-2 and TRBJ1-2; perhaps TRBD1 as D (5 bases). The CDR3 contains 11 residues. V was shortened by 7 bases and J by 5 bases, with 8 bases between the two germline ends. Germline V gives CDR1 SGHTA, CDR2 FQGNSA. The DNA read from the CDR3 is TGTGCCAGCACTCGGGGGTATGGC. Protein sequence: CASTRGYG. The whole CDR3 region reads CASTRGYGYTF.

About this clone: The CDR3 end lies 3 residues beyond the end of the read and is filled in from the germline J gene. This chain links TRBV30 with TRBJ1-2; TRBD1 is a possible D gene (6 bases). CDR3 length: 13 residues. Looked up from germline, CDR1 is GTSNPN and CDR2 is SVGIG (reference sequence). CDR3 bases read: TGTGCCTGGAGACTTCAGGGGTACGGAGGC. This sequence encodes CAWRLQGYGG. The full-length CDR3 reads as CAWRLQGYGGYTF.

On this clone itself: The sequence runs out 3 residues before the end of the CDR3; the remainder is reconstructed from the germline J gene. V usage is TRBV2 and J usage is TRBJ2-3; maybe TRBD2 (6 bases). The V gene's germline CDR1 is SNHLY and CDR2 FYNNEI. This CDR3 contains 17 residues. Partial CDR3 DNA: TGTGCCAGCAGCTGGGACTCCCACGGGATGGCACAAGAGACG. Protein sequence: CASSWDSHGMAQET. The entire CDR3 is CASSWDSHGMAQETQYF.

The chain's CDR3 is CASSPQDRGLTDTQYF. The sequenced CDR3 bases are TGTGCCAGTAGTCCCCAAGACAGGGGGCTCACAGATACG. The chain employs TRBV19 and TRBJ2-3; TRBD1 agrees at 10 bases. The read halts 3 residues ahead of the CDR3 end, with the missing end drawn from the germline J gene. V dropped 5 bases and J dropped 2; count of bases not matched to a gene: 7. The V gene's germline CDR1 is LNHDA and CDR2 SQIVND (reference sequence). The CDR3 consists of 16 residues.